The subject of this entry is one TCR beta chain. Profiled with immunoSEQ multiplex PCR; TCRdb holds only in-frame clones, not every one. Here the sample spans 110,000 to 150,000 clones, roughly 94% being singletons. The data derive from a study of control samples from healthy donors and cancer patients. This CDR3 comprises 13 residues. V lost 9 bases and J lost 3; bases outside the gene matches: 7. Germline-derived CDR1 and CDR2 are LNHDA and SQIVND (reference sequence). Sequencing used PBMCs. The sequence derives from a man aged 60 to 69 with colorectal cancer. The chain employs TRBV19 and TRBJ1-1; 7 bases fit TRBD1. For the CDR3, the DNA is TGTGCCAGCGGCGAGGGGGCTGACACTGAAGCTTTCTTT. This encodes CASGEGADTEAFF.